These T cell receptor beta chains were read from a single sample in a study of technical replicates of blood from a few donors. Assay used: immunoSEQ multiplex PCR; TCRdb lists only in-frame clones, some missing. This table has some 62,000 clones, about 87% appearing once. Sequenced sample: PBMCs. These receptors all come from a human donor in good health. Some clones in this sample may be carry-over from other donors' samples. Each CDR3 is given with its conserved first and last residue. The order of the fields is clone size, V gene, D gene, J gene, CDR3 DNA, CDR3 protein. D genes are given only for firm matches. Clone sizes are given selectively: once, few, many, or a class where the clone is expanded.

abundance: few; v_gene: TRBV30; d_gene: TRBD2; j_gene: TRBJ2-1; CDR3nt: TGTGCCTGGAGATCCGGGGGGGCCTACAATGAGCAGTTCTTC; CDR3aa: CAWRSGGAYNEQFF
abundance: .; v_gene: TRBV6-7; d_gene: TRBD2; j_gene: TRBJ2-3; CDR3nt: TGTGCCAGCAGTTACCCACCCCCTACTAGCGGGAATCCAGACACGCAGTATTTT; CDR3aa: CASSYPPPTSGNPDTQYF
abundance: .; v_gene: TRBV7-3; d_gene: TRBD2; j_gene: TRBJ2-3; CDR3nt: TGTGCCAGCAGCCCACAAGCGGGAGGGGTATCAGATACGCAGTATTTT; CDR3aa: CASSPQAGGVSDTQYF
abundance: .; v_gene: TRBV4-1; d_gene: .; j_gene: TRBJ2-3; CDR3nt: TGCGCCAGCAGCCAGGATGGGACAATAGACACAGATACGCAGTATTTT; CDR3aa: CASSQDGTIDTDTQYF
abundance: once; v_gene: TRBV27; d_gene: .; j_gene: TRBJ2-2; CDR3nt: TGTGCCAGCAGTCCGTACTCCGAAACCGGGGAGCTGTTTTTT; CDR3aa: CASSPYSETGELFF
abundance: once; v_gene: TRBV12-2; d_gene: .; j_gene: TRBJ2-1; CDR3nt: TGTGCAAGTCGCTTAGCGCACTCACAGCCTTACAATGAGCAGTTCTTC; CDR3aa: CASRLAHSQPYNEQFF
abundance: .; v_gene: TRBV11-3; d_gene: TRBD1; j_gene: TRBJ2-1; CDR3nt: TGTGCCAGCAGCTTATCAGGGGGCGCCTACAATGAGCAGTTCTTC; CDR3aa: CASSLSGGAYNEQFF
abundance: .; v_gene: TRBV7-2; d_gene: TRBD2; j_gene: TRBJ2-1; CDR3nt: TGTGCCAGCAGCTGGACTAGCGGGATATACAATGAGCAGTTCTTC; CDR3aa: CASSWTSGIYNEQFF
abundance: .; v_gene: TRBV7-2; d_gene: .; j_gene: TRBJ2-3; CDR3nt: TGTGCCAGCGCGTTCGGAGATACGCAGTATTTT; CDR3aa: CASAFGDTQYF
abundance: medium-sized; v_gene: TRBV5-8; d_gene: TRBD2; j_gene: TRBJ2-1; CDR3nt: TGTGCCAGCAGCCCGGATCTAGCGGGGAGCTCCTACAATGAGCAGTTCTTC; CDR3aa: CASSPDLAGSSYNEQFF
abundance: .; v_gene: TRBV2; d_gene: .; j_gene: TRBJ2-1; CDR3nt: TGTGCCAGCAGTGGTTCCCCTCGACAGCTTATCAATGAGCAGTTCTTC; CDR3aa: CASSGSPRQLINEQFF
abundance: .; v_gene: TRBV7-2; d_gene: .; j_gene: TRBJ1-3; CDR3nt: TGTGCCAGCAGCGGGCCTCTTCCCGGAAACACCATATATTTT; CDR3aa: CASSGPLPGNTIYF
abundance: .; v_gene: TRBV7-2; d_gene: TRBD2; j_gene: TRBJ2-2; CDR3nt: TGTGCCAGCAGCCACGGGGGACTAGCGGGGAACACCGGGGAGCTGTTTTTT; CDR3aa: CASSHGGLAGNTGELFF
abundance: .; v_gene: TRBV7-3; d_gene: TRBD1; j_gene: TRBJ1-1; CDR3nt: TGTGCCAGCAGCTTGGACAGGGGTGGCACTGAAGCTTTCTTT; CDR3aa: CASSLDRGGTEAFF
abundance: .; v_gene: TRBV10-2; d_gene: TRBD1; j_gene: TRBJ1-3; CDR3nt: TGCGCCACCAGTCCAGGGGGCTCTACTGGAAACACCATATATTTT; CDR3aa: CATSPGGSTGNTIYF
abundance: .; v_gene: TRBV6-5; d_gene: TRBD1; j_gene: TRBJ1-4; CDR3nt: TGTGCCAGCAGTTTCCCGACAGGGGGCAAGCGTAAGAAACTGTTTTTT; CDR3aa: CASSFPTGGKRKKLFF
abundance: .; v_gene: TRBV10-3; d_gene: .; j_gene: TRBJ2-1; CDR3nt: TGTGCCATCAGTTCGACAAACGATGAGCAGTTCTTC; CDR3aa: CAISSTNDEQFF
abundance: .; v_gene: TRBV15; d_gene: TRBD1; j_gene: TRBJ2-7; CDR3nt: TGTGCCACCAGCGGAATCCGGGACAGGGGAGCCTACGAGCAGTACTTC; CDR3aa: CATSGIRDRGAYEQYF
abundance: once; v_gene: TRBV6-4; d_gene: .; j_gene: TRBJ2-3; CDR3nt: TGTGCCAGCAGTGACGGGGGGGCCACAGATACGCAGTATTTT; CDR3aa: CASSDGGATDTQYF
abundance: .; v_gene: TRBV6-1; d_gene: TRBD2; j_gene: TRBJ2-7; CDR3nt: TGTGCCAGCACACCCGGACTAGCGGGGCCAACGAAGCAGTACTTC; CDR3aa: CASTPGLAGPTKQYF
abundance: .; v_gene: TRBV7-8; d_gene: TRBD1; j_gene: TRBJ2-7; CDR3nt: TGTGCCAGCACGCTATTACAGGGGGGCTCCTACGAGCAGTACTTC; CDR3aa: CASTLLQGGSYEQYF
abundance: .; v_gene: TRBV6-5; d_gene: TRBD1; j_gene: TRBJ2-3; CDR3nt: TGTGCCACCTCACGGACAGGGGAAGCGGTAGATACGCAGTATTTT; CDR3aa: CATSRTGEAVDTQYF